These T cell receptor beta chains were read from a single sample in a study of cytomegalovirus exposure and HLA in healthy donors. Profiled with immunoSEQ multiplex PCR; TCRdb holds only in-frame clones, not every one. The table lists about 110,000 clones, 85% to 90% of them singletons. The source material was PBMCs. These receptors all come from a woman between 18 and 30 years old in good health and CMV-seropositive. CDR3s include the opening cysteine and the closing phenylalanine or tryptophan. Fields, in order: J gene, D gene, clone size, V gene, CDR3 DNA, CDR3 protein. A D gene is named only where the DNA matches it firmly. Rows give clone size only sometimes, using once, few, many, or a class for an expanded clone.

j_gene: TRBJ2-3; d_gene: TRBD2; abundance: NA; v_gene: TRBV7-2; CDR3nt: TGTGCCAGCAGCTTAAGCGGGGGGTTCACAGATACGCAGTATTTT; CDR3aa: CASSLSGGFTDTQYF
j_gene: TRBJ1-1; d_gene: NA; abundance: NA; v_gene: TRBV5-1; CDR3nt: TGCGCCAGCAGCTTGGCCAAGGGGAAGGACACTGAAGCTTTCTTT; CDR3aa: CASSLAKGKDTEAFF
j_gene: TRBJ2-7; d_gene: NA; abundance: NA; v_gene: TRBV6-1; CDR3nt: TGTGCCAGCAGTCTACAGGTCTGGCTCGAGCAGTACTTC; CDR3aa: CASSLQVWLEQYF
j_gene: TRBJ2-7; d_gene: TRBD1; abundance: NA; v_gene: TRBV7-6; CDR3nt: TGTGCCAGCAGCTCAGGACAGGGACTGAGCTCCTACGAGCAGTACTTC; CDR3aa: CASSSGQGLSSYEQYF
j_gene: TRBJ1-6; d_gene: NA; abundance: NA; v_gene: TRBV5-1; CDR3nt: TGCGCCAGCAGCTTCGCCGCCTCCGGGGGGCCCCTCCACTTT; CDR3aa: CASSFAASGGPLHF
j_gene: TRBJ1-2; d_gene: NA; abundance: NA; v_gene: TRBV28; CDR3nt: TGTGCCAGCAGTTTGGCACCTAACTATGGCTACACCTTC; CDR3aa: CASSLAPNYGYTF
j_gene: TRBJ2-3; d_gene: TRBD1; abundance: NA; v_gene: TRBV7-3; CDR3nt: TGTGCCAGCAGCTTAAATCCCCCAGGGGGCCTGAACACATATACGCAGTATTTT; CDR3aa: CASSLNPPGGLNTYTQYF
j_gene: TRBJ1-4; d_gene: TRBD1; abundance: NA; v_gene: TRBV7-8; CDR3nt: TGTGCCAGCAGCCCTCGACAGGGTCGCGGAAAACTGTTTTTT; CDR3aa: CASSPRQGRGKLFF
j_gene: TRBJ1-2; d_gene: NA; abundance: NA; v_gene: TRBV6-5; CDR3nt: TGTGCCAGCAGTTACTCCGGGTCCTATGGCTACACCTTC; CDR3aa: CASSYSGSYGYTF
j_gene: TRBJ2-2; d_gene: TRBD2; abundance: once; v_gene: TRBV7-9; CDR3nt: TGTGCCAGCAGCTTATTACTAGCGGGCACCGGGGAGCTGTTTTTT; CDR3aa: CASSLLLAGTGELFF
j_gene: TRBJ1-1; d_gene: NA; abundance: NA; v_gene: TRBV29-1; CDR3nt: TGCAGCGTTGATCAAAGAGGAGCTGAAGCTTTCTTT; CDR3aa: CSVDQRGAEAFF